This entry describes one T cell receptor (beta chain). Its antigen is currently not known. No base qualities exist here, and no much larger clone lies one base off it. The data originate from a study of PD-1 blockade in classical Hodgkin lymphoma (dated by TCRdb to 2019 to 2021). Broadly, across the study: Nivolumab dosing was 3 mg/kg intravenously every 2 weeks, continuing until either disease progression or unacceptable toxicity. The study used CyTOF and TCR beta sequencing to define a peripheral blood immune signature of response to PD-1 blockade in classical Hodgkin lymphoma. Summary of the overall study and its limitations: Baseline TCR diversity was reported to be lower in newly diagnosed patients than in healthy donors, and even lower in relapsed/refractory patients. Only a single clinical trial cohort was studied, and what caused the repertoire differences, possibly disease activity or prior therapy, remained undefined. Lower diversity was observed in patients in whom nivolumab was started less than 1 year after ASCT, and these patients were excluded from later analyses so that confounding by immune reconstitution would be avoided. Trial patients achieving complete response had baseline diversity similar to newly diagnosed patients, whereas partial responders and progressors had significantly lower diversity. CD4+ but not CD8+ TCR diversity rose significantly by C4D1 (p=0.0027 vs p=0.16), most apparent in complete responders (p=0.02).

Genomic DNA was extracted with the Qiagen DNeasy kit from unsorted PBMCs and from negatively selected CD4+ and CD8+ fractions. TCR beta CDR3 regions were amplified by immunoSEQ multiplex PCR using primers annealing to V and J segments. A synthetic immune receptor repertoire was used to minimize amplification bias, and any residual bias was removed computationally once sequencing was done. In the source study's methods: Repertoire diversity was quantified as the Shannon entropy index using custom Python scripts. Unsorted, CD4+ and CD8+ repertoires were analyzed separately, except for combined analyses in which CD4+ and CD8+ sequences were merged in silico. A clone counted as expanded when the clone's frequency after treatment rose at least 2-fold relative to C1D1, and clones undetected at baseline were given a pseudocount of 0.5. Singleton clones were defined as clones with 0 or 1 copy at C1D1, and non-singleton clones were defined as clones with 2 or more copies. By matching protein sequences in sorted samples from the same patient, clones expanded in unsorted samples were annotated as CD4+, CD8+ or unknown. Wilcoxon tests on paired samples were used to test changes in diversity from C1D1 to C4D1. TCRdb stores this immuneACCESS table with in-frame sequences only. Part of the clones is absent; in the studies checked, under half of the shortfall reflects unresolved V genes, and no reason is known for the rest. V and J calls and clone size are as listed in that table; D and trimming were resolved from the DNA. The sample records about 29,000 clones, about 85% of which are singletons. More than 2% of the sample lies in the top ten.

The time point label corresponds to: cycle 1 day 1 (C1D1), immediately before nivolumab initiation. Every trial patient had relapsed after autologous stem cell transplantation, and cohorts A, B and C differed in prior brentuximab vedotin exposure. Magnetic negative selection with a Miltenyi CD4+ T cell isolation kit was used to purify CD4+ T cells from thawed PBMCs. The trial cohort was composed of about 60 patients with relapsed/refractory classical Hodgkin lymphoma, for whom complete response, partial response or progressive disease was recorded as best overall response. In the multi-cohort phase II CheckMate 205 trial, trial patients received single-agent nivolumab. Best overall response was determined by an independent review committee according to the 2007 International Working Group response criteria. Trial PBMCs were collected immediately before nivolumab initiation (C1D1) and during therapy at cycle 2 day 1 and cycle 4 day 1. Peripheral blood was collected in 8 mL Vacutainer Cell Preparation Tubes, from which PBMCs were isolated by centrifugation and then cryopreserved. Purified CD4+ and CD8+ fractions were generated only in cases for which an additional PBMC sample was available. Magnetically labelled cells were removed on LS columns in a quadroMACS separator, and the flow-through was retained as the purified fraction.

Relative to germline, V is missing 2 bases and J is missing 1 base, with 8 bases of the junction outside any gene match. From cysteine to phenylalanine, the CDR3 is 16 amino acids long. CDR3 DNA only is kept here, 48 bases in frame from base 1. Via the germline V gene, CDR1 is SGHRS and CDR2 YFSETQ. The sequence derives from a human donor with classical Hodgkin lymphoma. The sequence joins TRBV5-1 to TRBJ1-1; the central 7 bases match TRBD1. Sequenced material: CD4+ T cells from blood, taken at baseline. The nucleotide sequence is TGCGCCAGCAGCTTACAGGGGATTCATGGGAACACTGAAGCTTTCTTT. Its protein is CASSLQGIHGNTEAFF.